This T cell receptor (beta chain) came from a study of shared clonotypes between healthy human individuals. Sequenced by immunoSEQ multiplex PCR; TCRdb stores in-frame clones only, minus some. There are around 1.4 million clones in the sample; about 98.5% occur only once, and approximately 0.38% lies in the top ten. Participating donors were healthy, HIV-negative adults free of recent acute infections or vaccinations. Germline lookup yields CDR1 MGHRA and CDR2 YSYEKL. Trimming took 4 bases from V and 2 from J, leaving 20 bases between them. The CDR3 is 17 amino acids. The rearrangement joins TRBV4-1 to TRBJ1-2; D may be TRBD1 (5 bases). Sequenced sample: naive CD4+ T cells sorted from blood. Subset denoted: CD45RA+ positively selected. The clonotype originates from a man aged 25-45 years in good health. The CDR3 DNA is TGCGCCAGCAGCCCATACAGAGACAGCCACGACAACTATGGCTACACCTTC. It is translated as CASSPYRDSHDNYGYTF.